This T cell receptor (beta chain) was recorded in a study of blood T cell repertoires in COVID-19. In the study overall: Acute and convalescent COVID-19 samples came from the United States, Italy and Spain. Nucleic acid was either cDNA or gDNA, and it came from T cells, B-cell-depleted T cells, or PBMCs.

Germline V gene lookup returns CDR1 SGHVS and CDR2 FQNEAQ. With V trimmed by 4 bases and J by 7 bases, 9 bases remained unmatched. The CDR3 covers 14 residues. Study processing details: Reference gene primer amplification gave nucleated cell count estimates. Clones were sequenced by immunoSEQ multiplex PCR, and TCRdb holds only the in-frame ones, with some missing. V, J and clone size reflect that table, while D and trimming were determined from the DNA. Of 100,000 to 150,000 clones listed, 79% are singletons. Source material: peripheral blood. The genes are TRBV7-8 and TRBJ2-5, with 7 nucleotides matching TRBD2. The TCR was taken from a middle-aged man with active or convalescent COVID-19. As DNA, the CDR3 is TGTGCCAGCAGCTCCCAGCGTCCTAGCGGGACCCAGTACTTC. It yields the protein CASSSQRPSGTQYF.